A selection of T cell receptor beta chains follows, all from one sample in a study of CD8 T cells in Susac syndrome. TCRdb reprocessed the immunoSEQ multiplex PCR reads with MiXCR, giving one entry per CDR3 protein. The table shows some 190,000 distinct CDR3 sequences, with 95% occurring only once. Sample: CD4+ T cells from PBMCs. These receptors came from a human donor with multiple sclerosis. Both conserved end residues are part of each CDR3. Fields, in order: V gene, D gene, clone size, J gene, CDR3 protein, CDR3 DNA. A D gene is named only where the DNA matches it firmly. Some rows have no size entry. The others give once, few or many, or a class for an expanded clone.

v_call: TRBV30; d_call: -; clone_size: -; j_call: TRBJ1-2; cdr3_aa: CASDGPNYGYTF; cdr3_nt: TGTGCTTCGGACGGCCCTAACTATGGCTACACCTTC
v_call: TRBV15; d_call: -; clone_size: -; j_call: TRBJ2-5; cdr3_aa: CATSRDRAAENQYF; cdr3_nt: TGTGCCACCAGCAGAGATCGGGCCGCAGAAAACCAGTACTTC
v_call: TRBV3-1; d_call: TRBD1; clone_size: -; j_call: TRBJ2-7; cdr3_aa: CASSQDGQGSSYEQYF; cdr3_nt: TGTGCCAGCAGCCAAGACGGACAGGGATCCTCCTACGAGCAGTACTTC
v_call: TRBV15; d_call: -; clone_size: -; j_call: TRBJ1-5; cdr3_aa: CATSRDGRTRNQPQHF; cdr3_nt: TGTGCCACCAGCAGAGATGGCCGGACCCGAAATCAGCCCCAGCATTTT
v_call: TRBV29-1; d_call: TRBD1; clone_size: once; j_call: TRBJ2-7; cdr3_aa: CSVSKGTGQSYEQYF; cdr3_nt: TGCAGCGTCTCCAAGGGGACAGGGCAATCCTACGAGCAGTACTTC
v_call: TRBV25-1; d_call: TRBD1; clone_size: -; j_call: TRBJ1-1; cdr3_aa: CASRNTGATEAFF; cdr3_nt: TGTGCCAGCAGGAACACAGGGGCCACTGAAGCTTTCTTT
v_call: TRBV27; d_call: -; clone_size: -; j_call: TRBJ2-1; cdr3_aa: CASSRAGGAGGSYNEQFF; cdr3_nt: TGTGCCAGCAGTCGGGCCGGCGGGGCAGGCGGATCCTACAATGAGCAGTTCTTC
v_call: TRBV7-2; d_call: -; clone_size: -; j_call: TRBJ1-4; cdr3_aa: CASRGSATNEKLFF; cdr3_nt: TGTGCCAGCAGGGGCTCCGCAACTAATGAAAAACTGTTTTTT
v_call: TRBV29-1; d_call: -; clone_size: -; j_call: TRBJ1-1; cdr3_aa: CSVELGMDTEAFF; cdr3_nt: TGCAGCGTTGAGTTAGGAATGGACACTGAAGCTTTCTTT
v_call: TRBV9; d_call: TRBD1; clone_size: -; j_call: TRBJ2-1; cdr3_aa: CASSDRDREYNEQFF; cdr3_nt: TGTGCCAGCAGCGACCGGGACAGGGAGTACAATGAGCAGTTCTTC
v_call: TRBV29-1; d_call: -; clone_size: -; j_call: TRBJ1-2; cdr3_aa: CSVAGNVYGYTF; cdr3_nt: TGCAGCGTTGCAGGAAACGTCTATGGCTACACCTTC
v_call: TRBV30; d_call: -; clone_size: once; j_call: TRBJ1-1; cdr3_aa: CAWGKEMNTEAFF; cdr3_nt: TGTGCCTGGGGTAAGGAGATGAACACTGAAGCTTTCTTT
v_call: TRBV5-1; d_call: -; clone_size: -; j_call: TRBJ2-3; cdr3_aa: CASSLAPPPSTDTQYF; cdr3_nt: TGCGCCAGCAGCTTGGCCCCCCCGCCCAGCACAGATACGCAGTATTTT
v_call: TRBV7-2; d_call: TRBD2; clone_size: once; j_call: TRBJ2-3; cdr3_aa: CASSLTSGGPDTQYF; cdr3_nt: TGTGCCAGCAGCTTGACTAGCGGGGGACCGGATACGCAGTATTTT
v_call: TRBV10-3; d_call: TRBD1; clone_size: -; j_call: TRBJ1-1; cdr3_aa: CAISEYGTVNTEAFF; cdr3_nt: TGTGCCATCAGTGAGTACGGGACAGTGAACACTGAAGCTTTCTTT
v_call: TRBV20-1; d_call: -; clone_size: -; j_call: TRBJ1-4; cdr3_aa: CSAGLPRPRGDEKLFF; cdr3_nt: TGCAGTGCTGGCCTCCCAAGGCCAAGAGGGGATGAAAAACTGTTTTTT
v_call: TRBV5-6; d_call: -; clone_size: once; j_call: TRBJ2-1; cdr3_aa: CASSLSGGSFF; cdr3_nt: TGTGCCAGCAGCTTGTCCGGGGGCTCGTTCTTC